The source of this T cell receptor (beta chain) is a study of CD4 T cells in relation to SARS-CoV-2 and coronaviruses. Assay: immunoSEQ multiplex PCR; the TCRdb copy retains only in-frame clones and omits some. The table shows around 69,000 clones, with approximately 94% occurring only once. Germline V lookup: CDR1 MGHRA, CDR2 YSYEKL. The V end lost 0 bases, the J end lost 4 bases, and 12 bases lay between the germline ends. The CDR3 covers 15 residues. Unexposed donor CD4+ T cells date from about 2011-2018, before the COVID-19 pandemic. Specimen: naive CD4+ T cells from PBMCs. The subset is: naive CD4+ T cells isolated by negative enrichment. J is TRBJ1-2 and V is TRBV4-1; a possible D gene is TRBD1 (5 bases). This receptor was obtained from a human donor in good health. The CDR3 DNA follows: TGCGCCAGCAGCCAAGAAGGAACAGGAGCCTATGGCTACACCTTC. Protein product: CASSQEGTGAYGYTF.